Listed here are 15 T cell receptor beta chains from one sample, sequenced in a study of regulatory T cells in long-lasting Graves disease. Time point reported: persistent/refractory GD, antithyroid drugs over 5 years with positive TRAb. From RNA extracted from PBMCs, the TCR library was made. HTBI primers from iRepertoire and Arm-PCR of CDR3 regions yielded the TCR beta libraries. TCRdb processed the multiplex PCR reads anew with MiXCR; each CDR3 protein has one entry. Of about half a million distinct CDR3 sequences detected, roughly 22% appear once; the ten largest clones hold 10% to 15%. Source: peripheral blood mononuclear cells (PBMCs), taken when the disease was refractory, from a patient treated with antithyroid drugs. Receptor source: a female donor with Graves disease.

The CDR3 here is CASSQDLGGVKQPQHF. CDR3 sequence (DNA): TGCGCCAGCAGCCAAGATCTGGGGGGAGTAAAGCAGCCCCAGCATTTT. This rearrangement joins TRBV4-1 to TRBJ1-5, with D perhaps matching TRBD1 (5 bases). CDR1 is MGHRA, CDR2 YSYEKL, per germline. This CDR3 region has 16 residues. V lost 0 bases to trimming and J lost 7 bases, with 16 bases between them.

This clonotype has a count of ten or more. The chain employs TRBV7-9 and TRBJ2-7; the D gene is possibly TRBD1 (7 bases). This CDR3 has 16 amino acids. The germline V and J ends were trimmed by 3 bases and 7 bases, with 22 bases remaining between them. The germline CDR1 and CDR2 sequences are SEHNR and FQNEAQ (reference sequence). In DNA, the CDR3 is TGTGCCAGCAGCTTGCCGCGCGGGAAGGGGGCTGGGGAGCAGTACTTC. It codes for CASSLPRGKGAGEQYF.

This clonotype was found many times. This chain's CDR3 is CASSLTSYEQYF. The CDR3 region has the DNA TGTGCCAGCAGCTTAACCAGCTACGAGCAGTACTTC. The chain couples TRBV7-2 to TRBJ2-7; D remains unclear. The CDR3 extends over 12 amino acids. Trimming removed 2 bases at V and 3 bases at J, with 5 bases between. The germline gives CDR1 SGHTA, CDR2 FQGNSA.

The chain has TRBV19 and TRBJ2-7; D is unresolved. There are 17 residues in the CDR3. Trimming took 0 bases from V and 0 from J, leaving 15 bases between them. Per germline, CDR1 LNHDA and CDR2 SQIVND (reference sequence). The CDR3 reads CASSIDPTVPSSYEQYF. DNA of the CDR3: TGTGCCAGTAGTATAGATCCCACGGTTCCGAGCTCCTACGAGCAGTACTTC.

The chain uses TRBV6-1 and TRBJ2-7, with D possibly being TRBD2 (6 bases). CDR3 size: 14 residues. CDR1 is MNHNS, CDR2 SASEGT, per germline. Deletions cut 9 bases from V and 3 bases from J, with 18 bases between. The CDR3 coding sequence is TGTGCCAGATATTTGAGCGGGCGTTACTACGAGCAGTACTTC. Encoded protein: CARYLSGRYYEQYF.

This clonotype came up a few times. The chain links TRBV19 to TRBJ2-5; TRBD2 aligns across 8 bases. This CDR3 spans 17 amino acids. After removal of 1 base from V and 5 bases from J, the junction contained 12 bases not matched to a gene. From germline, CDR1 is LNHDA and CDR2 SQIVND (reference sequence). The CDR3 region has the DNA TGTGCCAGTAGTATAGTACGGGAGGGCCCGGGAAGGGAGACCCAGTACTTC. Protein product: CASSIVREGPGRETQYF.

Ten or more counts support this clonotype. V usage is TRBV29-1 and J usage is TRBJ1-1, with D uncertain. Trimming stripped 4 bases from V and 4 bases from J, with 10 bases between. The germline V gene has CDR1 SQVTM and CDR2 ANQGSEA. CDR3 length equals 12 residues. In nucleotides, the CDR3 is TGCAGCGTTGGTACGCTGGGCACTGAAGCTTTCTTT. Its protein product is CSVGTLGTEAFF.

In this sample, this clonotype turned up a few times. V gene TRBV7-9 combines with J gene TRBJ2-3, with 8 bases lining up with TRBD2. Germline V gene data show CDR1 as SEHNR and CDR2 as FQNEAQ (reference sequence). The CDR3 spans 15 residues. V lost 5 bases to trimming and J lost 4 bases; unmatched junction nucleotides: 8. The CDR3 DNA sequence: TGTGCCAGCAGCCCACTCTACGGGAGGGCAGATACGCAGTATTTT. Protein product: CASSPLYGRADTQYF. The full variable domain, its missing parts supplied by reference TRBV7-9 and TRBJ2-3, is DTGVSQNPRHKITKRGQNVTFRCDPISEHNRLYWYRQTLGQGPEFLTYFQNEAQLEKSRLLSDRFSAERPKGSFSTLEIQRTEQGDSAMYLCASSPLYGRADTQYFGPGTRLTVL.

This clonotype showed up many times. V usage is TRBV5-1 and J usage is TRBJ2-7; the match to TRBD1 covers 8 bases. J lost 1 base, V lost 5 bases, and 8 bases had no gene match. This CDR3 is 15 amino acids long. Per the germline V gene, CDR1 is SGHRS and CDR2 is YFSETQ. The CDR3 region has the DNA TGCGCCAGCAGGTATCGGACAGGGAATTCCTACGAGCAGTACTTC. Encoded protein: CASRYRTGNSYEQYF.

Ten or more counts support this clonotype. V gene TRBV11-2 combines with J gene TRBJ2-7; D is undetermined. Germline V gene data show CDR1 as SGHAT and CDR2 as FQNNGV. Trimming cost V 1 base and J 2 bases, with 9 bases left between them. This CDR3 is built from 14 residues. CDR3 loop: CASSLVAAPYEQYF. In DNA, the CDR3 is TGTGCCAGCAGCTTAGTGGCAGCCCCCTACGAGCAGTACTTC.

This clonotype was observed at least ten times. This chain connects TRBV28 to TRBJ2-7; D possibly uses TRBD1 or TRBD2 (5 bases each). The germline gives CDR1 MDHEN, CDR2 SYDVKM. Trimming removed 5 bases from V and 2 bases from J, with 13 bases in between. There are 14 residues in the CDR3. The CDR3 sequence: CASSPWDQPYEQYF. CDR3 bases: TGTGCCAGCAGTCCCTGGGACCAACCCTACGAGCAGTACTTC.

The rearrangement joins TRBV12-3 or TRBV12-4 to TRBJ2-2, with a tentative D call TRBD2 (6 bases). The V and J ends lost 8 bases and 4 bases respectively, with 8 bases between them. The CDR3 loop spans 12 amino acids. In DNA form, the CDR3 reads TGTGCCAGCTATAGCGGCACCGGGGAGCTGTTTTTT. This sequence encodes CASYSGTGELFF.

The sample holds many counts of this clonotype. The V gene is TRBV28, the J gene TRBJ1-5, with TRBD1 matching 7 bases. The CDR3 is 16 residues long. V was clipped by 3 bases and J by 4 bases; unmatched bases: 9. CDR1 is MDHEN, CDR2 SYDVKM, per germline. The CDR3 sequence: CASSLPPGTANQPQHF. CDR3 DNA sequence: TGTGCCAGCAGTTTGCCCCCCGGGACAGCAAATCAGCCCCAGCATTTT.

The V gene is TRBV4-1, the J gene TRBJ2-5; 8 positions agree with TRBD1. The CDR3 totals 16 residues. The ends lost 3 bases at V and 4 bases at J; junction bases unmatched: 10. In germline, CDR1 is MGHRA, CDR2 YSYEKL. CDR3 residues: CASSQAQGAEGETQYF. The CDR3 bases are TGCGCCAGCAGCCAGGCCCAGGGGGCGGAGGGAGAGACCCAGTACTTC.

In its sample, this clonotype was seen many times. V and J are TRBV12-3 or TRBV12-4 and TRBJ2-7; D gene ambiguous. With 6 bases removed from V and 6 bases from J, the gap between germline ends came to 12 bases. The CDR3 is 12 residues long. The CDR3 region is CASRPSAGEQYF. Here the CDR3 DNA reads TGTGCCAGCAGGCCCTCTGCTGGCGAGCAGTACTTC.